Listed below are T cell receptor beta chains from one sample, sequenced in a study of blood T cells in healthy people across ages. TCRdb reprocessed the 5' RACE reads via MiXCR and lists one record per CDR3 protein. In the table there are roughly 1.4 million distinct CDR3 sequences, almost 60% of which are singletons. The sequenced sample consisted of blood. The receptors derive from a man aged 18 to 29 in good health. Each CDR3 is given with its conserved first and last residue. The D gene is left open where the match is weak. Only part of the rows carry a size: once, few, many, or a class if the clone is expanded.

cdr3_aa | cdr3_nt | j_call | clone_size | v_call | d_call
CSARGRQPNTEAFF | TGCAGTGCTAGAGGCCGACAGCCGAACACTGAAGCTTTCTTT | TRBJ1-1 | once | TRBV20-1 | -
CASSKTRGGSYNEQFF | TGTGCCAGCAGTAAGACGAGGGGTGGCTCATACAATGAGCAGTTCTTC | TRBJ2-1 | once | TRBV7-2 | -
CASSELRVQNIQYF | TGTGCCAGCAGTGAACTGAGGGTCCAAAACATTCAGTACTTC | TRBJ2-4 | once | TRBV6-1 | -
CSARPGPRTHNEKLFF | TGCAGTGCTAGACCCGGGCCCAGAACCCATAATGAAAAACTGTTTTTT | TRBJ1-4 | - | TRBV20-1 | -
CASSLGGWSSYNEQFF | TGTGCCAGCAGCTTAGGCGGCTGGAGCTCCTACAATGAGCAGTTCTTC | TRBJ2-1 | once | TRBV7-6 | -
CATRENRGQETQYF | TGTGCCACCCGGGAAAACAGGGGCCAAGAGACCCAGTACTTC | TRBJ2-5 | - | TRBV2 | TRBD1
CASSLRWASGTDTQYF | TGTGCCAGCAGCTTAAGGTGGGCCTCGGGCACAGATACGCAGTATTTT | TRBJ2-3 | - | TRBV7-9 | -
CSARGALRGTEAFF | TGCAGTGCTAGGGGGGCCCTCCGAGGCACTGAAGCTTTCTTT | TRBJ1-1 | - | TRBV20-1 | -
CASSLLPGLAGSEQFF | TGTGCCAGCAGTTTATTGCCGGGACTAGCGGGATCAGAGCAGTTCTTC | TRBJ2-1 | - | TRBV3-1 | TRBD2
CASSSGIMGTEAFF | TGTGCCAGCAGCTCCGGCATAATGGGGACTGAAGCTTTCTTT | TRBJ1-1 | once | TRBV28 | -
CASRLRDYHSSSYNEQFF | TGTGCCAGCAGACTCCGGGACTATCATTCCAGCTCCTACAATGAGCAGTTCTTC | TRBJ2-1 | few | TRBV27 | TRBD2